This T cell receptor (beta chain) originates from a study of T and B cells in COVID-19 patients. CDR1 LNHDA and CDR2 SQIVND come from the germline V gene (reference sequence). Unmatched junction bases numbered 13, after V lost 9 bases and J lost 5 bases. CDR3 length: 16 amino acids. Multiplex PCR with BIOMED2 TRB-A/B primer pools amplified TRB rearrangements. Each CDR3 protein gets one entry after TCRdb re-called the multiplex PCR reads with MiXCR. The top ten hold about 23% of the sample, which has several thousand distinct CDR3 sequences, roughly 24% seen once. Blood genomic DNA input for TRB amplification was roughly 230-550 ng.

Sequencing used blood. The sequence came from a human donor with active COVID-19. The chain joins TRBV19 to TRBJ2-5, with 12 bases that match TRBD2. CDR3 in DNA: TGTGCCAGCCATGGGGCTAGCGGGAGGGGGGAGGAGACCCAGTACTTC. Its translation is CASHGASGRGEETQYF.